A selection of T cell receptor beta chains follows, all from one sample in a study of blood T cell repertoires in COVID-19. Assay used: immunoSEQ multiplex PCR; TCRdb lists only in-frame clones, some missing. The table has over 300,000 clones, about 83% seen once. Material: peripheral blood. These receptors all stem from a woman aged 50 to 60 with acute or convalescent COVID-19. The conserved cysteine and the conserved F or W are not part of the CDR3 here. Each record gives: D gene, V gene, J gene, CDR3 protein. The D gene is left open where the match is weak.

D: TRBD1; V: TRBV28; J: TRBJ2-1; CDR3: ASSDRGSPIGNEQF
D: TRBD1; V: TRBV5-8; J: TRBJ2-2; CDR3: ASSPGQGKTGELF
D: -; V: TRBV19; J: TRBJ1-1; CDR3: ASRTLGGPDGAF
D: TRBD1; V: TRBV4-2; J: TRBJ2-4; CDR3: ASSQEAGQGANIQY
D: -; V: TRBV6-1; J: TRBJ2-4; CDR3: ASSDSSRTHIQY
D: -; V: TRBV9; J: TRBJ1-6; CDR3: ASSPSGSNNSPLH
D: -; V: TRBV9; J: TRBJ1-3; CDR3: ASSVGQGGGNTIY
D: -; V: TRBV6-2/TRBV6-3; J: TRBJ1-4; CDR3: ASSKERNEKLF
D: -; V: TRBV6-5; J: TRBJ1-2; CDR3: ASSFLEGEGYGYT
D: -; V: TRBV15; J: TRBJ2-5; CDR3: ATSRRLTQETQY
D: TRBD1; V: TRBV18; J: TRBJ1-2; CDR3: ASSPVPGQGDGYT
D: -; V: TRBV7-3; J: TRBJ2-2; CDR3: ASSPLRGRDGELF
D: -; V: TRBV7-3; J: TRBJ1-1; CDR3: ASSFQMNTEAF
D: -; V: TRBV25-1; J: TRBJ1-1; CDR3: ASSEGAGPAYTEAF
D: -; V: TRBV4-2; J: TRBJ2-3; CDR3: ASSQQSTDTQY
D: TRBD2; V: TRBV7-9; J: TRBJ2-1; CDR3: ASSSSGSRYEQF
D: -; V: TRBV4-3; J: TRBJ2-7; CDR3: ASSQDLSPYEQY
D: -; V: TRBV4-3; J: TRBJ2-2; CDR3: ASSQGPGKLYTGELF
D: -; V: TRBV2; J: TRBJ1-5; CDR3: ASGLDSTSQH
D: -; V: TRBV5-1; J: TRBJ2-7; CDR3: ASQSIASVVHEQY
D: -; V: TRBV28; J: TRBJ1-4; CDR3: ASSSGAGGAGEKLF
D: -; V: TRBV6-5; J: TRBJ1-3; CDR3: ASIRGHLVGNTIY
D: -; V: TRBV29-1; J: TRBJ2-3; CDR3: SVEEGRIFTDTQY
D: TRBD2; V: TRBV7-9; J: TRBJ2-7; CDR3: ASSPVLAEYYEQY
D: TRBD2; V: TRBV28; J: TRBJ2-3; CDR3: ASTSAGVPDTQY
D: -; V: TRBV7-3; J: TRBJ1-1; CDR3: ASSSEWNTEAF
D: TRBD2; V: TRBV27; J: TRBJ2-1; CDR3: ATAEVGGNLENEQF
D: TRBD1; V: TRBV27; J: TRBJ1-4; CDR3: ASSYKLDRVGEKLF
D: -; V: TRBV10-2; J: TRBJ1-2; CDR3: ASSEAGQDGYT
D: TRBD1; V: TRBV27; J: TRBJ1-1; CDR3: ASSFNQGGTEAF
D: TRBD2; V: TRBV5-1; J: TRBJ2-1; CDR3: ASRTPGLAGGTSYNEQF
D: -; V: TRBV4-1; J: TRBJ1-3; CDR3: ASSQAYRTGNTIY
D: -; V: TRBV9; J: TRBJ1-1; CDR3: ASSPSQWGSNTEAF
D: -; V: TRBV18; J: TRBJ2-1; CDR3: ASSPGRGTSYNEQF
D: TRBD2; V: TRBV7-2; J: TRBJ2-5; CDR3: ASAGGLGLSQETQY
D: -; V: TRBV29-1; J: TRBJ2-5; CDR3: SVTVTQETQY
D: -; V: TRBV10-3; J: TRBJ2-3; CDR3: AITRDSTDTQY
D: -; V: TRBV28; J: TRBJ1-4; CDR3: ASSLFSPATNEKLF
D: -; V: TRBV19; J: TRBJ1-5; CDR3: ASSITAYSNQPQH
D: -; V: TRBV7-2; J: TRBJ2-1; CDR3: ASSHNRAISYNEQF
D: TRBD1; V: TRBV27; J: TRBJ1-2; CDR3: ASSLSRQGVYGYT
D: TRBD1; V: TRBV28; J: TRBJ1-4; CDR3: ASSYAPGQGPLSTNEKLF
D: TRBD1; V: TRBV27; J: TRBJ1-3; CDR3: ASSLLGTVENGNTIY
D: -; V: TRBV4-3; J: TRBJ2-1; CDR3: ASSQAERSNEQF
D: -; V: TRBV3-1/TRBV3-2; J: TRBJ2-7; CDR3: ASSVEGFLYEQY
D: -; V: TRBV5-1; J: TRBJ1-3; CDR3: ASSPAGTGNTIY
D: -; V: TRBV7-2; J: TRBJ2-3; CDR3: ASSRAGYTDTQY
D: TRBD1; V: TRBV7-9; J: TRBJ2-7; CDR3: ASSPTKGQGVTYEQY
D: TRBD2; V: TRBV3-1/TRBV3-2; J: TRBJ2-3; CDR3: ASSRPGAGGTDTQY
D: TRBD2; V: TRBV19; J: TRBJ2-1; CDR3: ASSIFIRGDEQF
D: TRBD2; V: TRBV27; J: TRBJ2-7; CDR3: ASSPLRTTSGNYEQY
D: -; V: TRBV23-1; J: TRBJ1-5; CDR3: ASNPSQPTGYSNQPQH
D: -; V: TRBV12-3/TRBV12-4; J: TRBJ2-5; CDR3: ASSLRRRETQY